Shown below are 9 T cell receptor beta chains from a single sample sequenced in a study of T cell responses to AZD1222 COVID-19 vaccine. Measured with immunoSEQ multiplex PCR; TCRdb has only the in-frame clones, and not every one. The profile shows about 46,000 clones, about 90% of them singletons. The sequencing used peripheral blood, collected 28 days after the second AZD1222 dose. Receptors were obtained from an adult who received the AZD1222 COVID-19 vaccine.

The chain employs TRBV9 and TRBJ2-7, with 10 bases identical to TRBD1. Trimming removed 2 bases from V and 7 bases from J; junction bases left unmatched: 9. The CDR3 loop spans 15 amino acids. CDR1 and CDR2 from the germline V gene are SGDLS and YYNGEE. The CDR3 coding sequence is TGTGCCAGCAGCGTCGGGACAGGGGCTTTGGGGGAGCAGTACTTC. Translated: CASSVGTGALGEQYF.

This clone came up once. This sequence joins TRBV9 and TRBJ2-2; no firm D call. The V end lost 2 bases, the J end lost 4 bases, and 6 bases lay between the germline ends. This CDR3 is built from 13 residues. Germline assignment: CDR1 SGDLS and CDR2 YYNGEE. The CDR3 reads CASSVRFTGELFF. The DNA of the CDR3 is TGTGCCAGCAGCGTGCGGTTCACCGGGGAGCTGTTTTTT.

This clone has only one observation. This chain joins TRBV2 and TRBJ2-1; 11 positions agree with TRBD2. Germline-derived CDR1 and CDR2 are SNHLY and FYNNEI. The CDR3 runs 14 residues. The trim removed 4 bases at V and 8 bases at J, leaving 4 bases unmatched. The CDR3 loop reads CASSGLAGNDEQFF. CDR3 bases: TGTGCCAGCAGTGGACTAGCGGGAAATGATGAGCAGTTCTTC.

This clone is a singleton in its sample. The chain has TRBV7-7 and TRBJ2-5; TRBD1 matches at 10 bases. The V gene's germline CDR1 is SSHAT and CDR2 FNYEAQ (reference sequence). Trimming removed 4 bases from V and 5 bases from J; junction bases left unmatched: 7. This CDR3 has 15 amino acids. The CDR3 bases are TGTGCCAGCAGCTCCCGGACAGGGGGTGGGGAGACCCAGTACTTC. This codes for CASSSRTGGGETQYF.

This clone was seen once. This rearrangement joins TRBV6-5 to TRBJ1-4, with D maybe TRBD1 (6 bases). The CDR3 has 13 amino acids. Germline V CDR1 and CDR2: MNHEY, SVGAGI. V shed 7 bases and J shed 8 bases, with 14 bases lying between them. The CDR3 spells CASTPGVGEKLFF. The DNA of the CDR3 is TGTGCCAGCACCCCAGGGGTAGGGGAAAAACTGTTTTTT.

The chain carries TRBV28 and TRBJ2-1; D may correspond to TRBD1 or TRBD2 (7 bases each). This CDR3 has 15 residues. Germline loops: CDR1 MDHEN, CDR2 SYDVKM. Between the trimmed V and J ends, which lost 5 bases and 6 bases, there was a span of 17 bases. CDR3 protein: CASSAQGGRVNEQFF. In nucleotides, the CDR3 is TGTGCCAGCAGTGCCCAGGGGGGGCGGGTCAATGAGCAGTTCTTC.

The rearrangement links TRBV11-2 to TRBJ1-4; a possible D gene is TRBD1 (5 bases). V lost 3 bases, J lost 2 bases, and 16 bases lay in between. The V gene's germline CDR1 is SGHAT and CDR2 FQNNGV. The CDR3 runs to 17 residues. Written as DNA, the CDR3 is TGTGCCAGCAGCTTTTCTGGGGCACCAGTTACTAATGAAAAACTGTTTTTT. This sequence encodes CASSFSGAPVTNEKLFF. Based on the CDR3 plus reference TRBV11-2 and TRBJ1-4, the full variable domain is EAGVAQSPRYKIIEKRQSVAFWCNPISGHATLYWYQQILGQGPKLLIQFQNNGVVDDSQLPKDRFSAERLKGVDSTLKIQPAKLEDSAVYLCASSFSGAPVTNEKLFFGSGTQLSVL.

The V and J genes are TRBV5-4 and TRBJ2-1; 13 bases are shared with TRBD2. The CDR3 has 17 amino acids. Germline-derived CDR1 and CDR2 are SGHNT and YYREEE (reference sequence). V was clipped by 1 base and J by 7 bases; unmatched bases: 8. The CDR3 DNA sequence: TGTGCCAGCAGCTTGCCGTCGAGGACTAGCGGGAGTAATGAGCAGTTCTTC. Its protein is CASSLPSRTSGSNEQFF.

The CDR3 DNA sequence: TGTGCCAGTAGACACATGGAGGGCGGGAGCCATCAGCCCCAGCATTTT. This translates into CASRHMEGGSHQPQHF. V gene TRBV19 combines with J gene TRBJ1-5; unclear D gene. The CDR3 loop spans 16 amino acids. V lost 6 bases and J lost 5, with 20 bases in between. Germline V gives CDR1 LNHDA, CDR2 SQIVND (reference sequence).